The rows below give T cell receptor beta chains drawn from one sample of a study of cytomegalovirus exposure and HLA in healthy donors. The assay was immunoSEQ multiplex PCR, and TCRdb's table has in-frame clones only and misses some. Among under 250,000 clones listed, approximately 78% were seen once. The material sequenced was PBMCs. These receptor sequences come from a woman between 40 and 50 years old in good health and CMV-seronegative. Both conserved end residues are part of each CDR3. D genes are given only for firm matches. The size of a clone is reported for some rows only, either as once, few or many, or as a class for expanded clones.

d_call: NA
v_call: TRBV7-8
clone_size: NA
j_call: TRBJ2-7
cdr3_aa: CASSLRDGSSYEQYF
cdr3_nt: TGTGCCAGCAGCTTACGGGACGGGAGCTCCTACGAGCAGTACTTC

d_call: NA
v_call: TRBV30
clone_size: few
j_call: TRBJ2-1
cdr3_aa: CAWSGGAGGSYNEQFF
cdr3_nt: TGTGCCTGGAGTGGGGGGGCCGGCGGGAGCTACAATGAGCAGTTCTTC

d_call: TRBD2
v_call: TRBV7-9
clone_size: NA
j_call: TRBJ2-7
cdr3_aa: CSSSSGLAEYEQYF
cdr3_nt: TGTTCCAGCAGCTCTGGACTAGCGGAGTACGAGCAGTACTTC

d_call: TRBD1
v_call: TRBV29-1
clone_size: NA
j_call: TRBJ2-6
cdr3_aa: CSARQGDLSGGANVLTF
cdr3_nt: TGCAGCGCTCGACAGGGAGACCTCTCGGGTGGGGCCAACGTCCTGACTTTC

d_call: TRBD2
v_call: TRBV4-1
clone_size: NA
j_call: TRBJ2-3
cdr3_aa: CASSLSAGGPDTQYF
cdr3_nt: TGCGCCAGCAGCCTCTCTGCGGGAGGGCCAGATACGCAGTATTTT

d_call: NA
v_call: TRBV18
clone_size: NA
j_call: TRBJ1-5
cdr3_aa: CASSPFGQLSNQPQHF
cdr3_nt: TGTGCCAGCTCACCGTTTGGACAACTTAGCAATCAGCCCCAGCATTTT

d_call: NA
v_call: TRBV29-1
clone_size: NA
j_call: TRBJ2-5
cdr3_aa: CSVKRLEETQYF
cdr3_nt: TGCAGCGTTAAAAGACTTGAAGAGACCCAGTACTTC

d_call: NA
v_call: TRBV4-1
clone_size: NA
j_call: TRBJ2-7
cdr3_aa: CASSQVTVNYEQYF
cdr3_nt: TGCGCCAGCAGCCAAGTGACAGTAAACTACGAGCAGTACTTC

d_call: TRBD2
v_call: TRBV7-3
clone_size: NA
j_call: TRBJ2-1
cdr3_aa: CASSLLAGHNEQFF
cdr3_nt: TGTGCCAGCAGCTTACTAGCGGGTCACAATGAGCAGTTCTTC

d_call: TRBD1
v_call: TRBV30
clone_size: once
j_call: TRBJ2-5
cdr3_aa: CAWSPNTGGETQYF
cdr3_nt: TGTGCCTGGAGTCCCAACACAGGGGGAGAGACCCAGTACTTC

d_call: NA
v_call: TRBV20-1
clone_size: once
j_call: TRBJ2-7
cdr3_aa: CSAMRGYEQYF
cdr3_nt: TGCAGTGCTATGAGAGGGTACGAGCAGTACTTC

d_call: NA
v_call: TRBV5-4
clone_size: NA
j_call: TRBJ2-1
cdr3_aa: CASSLMGGSSYNEQFF
cdr3_nt: TGTGCCAGCAGCTTGATGGGGGGTAGCTCCTACAATGAGCAGTTCTTC

d_call: TRBD2
v_call: TRBV28
clone_size: NA
j_call: TRBJ2-7
cdr3_aa: CASSFGLAGRSYEQYF
cdr3_nt: TGTGCCAGCAGTTTTGGACTAGCGGGAAGGTCCTACGAGCAGTACTTC

d_call: NA
v_call: TRBV19
clone_size: once
j_call: TRBJ2-1
cdr3_aa: CASSQVGYNEQFF
cdr3_nt: TGTGCCAGTAGTCAAGTCGGGTACAATGAGCAGTTCTTC

d_call: TRBD2
v_call: TRBV19
clone_size: few
j_call: TRBJ2-2
cdr3_aa: CASSRSRTSGRGFTGELFF
cdr3_nt: TGTGCCAGTAGTAGGAGTAGGACTAGCGGGAGAGGTTTCACCGGGGAGCTGTTTTTT

d_call: TRBD1
v_call: TRBV11-3
clone_size: NA
j_call: TRBJ2-1
cdr3_aa: CASSLGQSYNEQFF
cdr3_nt: TGTGCCAGCAGCTTGGGACAGTCCTACAATGAGCAGTTCTTC

d_call: NA
v_call: TRBV27
clone_size: NA
j_call: TRBJ2-7
cdr3_aa: CASSSKPTGYEQYF
cdr3_nt: TGTGCCAGCAGTTCAAAACCTACAGGCTACGAGCAGTACTTC

d_call: NA
v_call: TRBV7-2
clone_size: NA
j_call: TRBJ1-4
cdr3_aa: CASSQRYSATNEKLFF
cdr3_nt: TGTGCCAGCAGTCAGAGGTATTCAGCAACTAATGAAAAACTGTTTTTT

d_call: TRBD2
v_call: TRBV7-2
clone_size: NA
j_call: TRBJ2-5
cdr3_aa: CASSLASGGKETQYF
cdr3_nt: TGTGCCAGCAGCTTAGCTAGCGGGGGCAAAGAGACCCAGTACTTC

d_call: NA
v_call: TRBV27
clone_size: few
j_call: TRBJ2-3
cdr3_aa: CASSLFTNPDTQYF
cdr3_nt: TGTGCCAGCAGTCTATTTACTAATCCAGATACGCAGTATTTT

d_call: TRBD2
v_call: TRBV4-1
clone_size: NA
j_call: TRBJ2-3
cdr3_aa: CASSQIGRVDTQYF
cdr3_nt: TGCGCCAGCAGCCAGATCGGGAGGGTAGATACGCAGTATTTT

d_call: NA
v_call: TRBV30
clone_size: NA
j_call: TRBJ2-3
cdr3_aa: CAWKVSGYTQYF
cdr3_nt: TGTGCCTGGAAGGTTAGCGGTTATACGCAGTATTTT

d_call: NA
v_call: TRBV5-1
clone_size: NA
j_call: TRBJ2-1
cdr3_aa: CASNMGGATQWDEQFF
cdr3_nt: TGCGCCAGCAACATGGGGGGAGCGACCCAATGGGATGAGCAGTTCTTC

d_call: TRBD2
v_call: TRBV29-1
clone_size: NA
j_call: TRBJ2-3
cdr3_aa: CSVDGGSAADTQYF
cdr3_nt: TGCAGCGTTGACGGCGGGAGTGCCGCAGATACGCAGTATTTT

d_call: NA
v_call: TRBV18
clone_size: NA
j_call: TRBJ2-2
cdr3_aa: CASSPRKGDTGELFF
cdr3_nt: TGTGCCAGCTCACCACGAAAAGGGGACACCGGGGAGCTGTTTTTT